This is a list of T cell receptor beta chains from one sample in a study of T-cell memory formation after mild COVID-19. From the 5' RACE reads, TCRdb called clonotypes with MiXCR, one entry per CDR3 protein. Altogether tens of thousands of distinct CDR3 sequences are present, about 13% being singletons, with the ten largest covering around a quarter. The sequenced sample consisted of PBMCs or a T cell subset sorted from them (not recorded which). The origin of the receptors is an adult woman who had mild COVID-19 (a few samples of this study predate the infection). Cell type and time point are not known. The CDR3 runs from the conserved cysteine through the conserved F or W. A D gene is named only where the DNA matches it firmly. Clone size is not always given. Where it is, it says once, few, many or a class for expanded clones.

clone size: -
D gene: TRBD1
J gene: TRBJ1-6
V gene: TRBV6-5
CDR3 length: 19
CDR3 protein: CASRPTGAYSSSYNSPLHF
CDR3 DNA: TGTGCCAGCAGACCCACAGGGGCCTACTCAAGCTCCTATAATTCACCCCTCCACTTT

clone size: -
D gene: -
J gene: TRBJ1-2
V gene: TRBV27
CDR3 length: 14
CDR3 protein: CASSFAGPQYGYTF
CDR3 DNA: TGTGCCAGCAGTTTTGCAGGCCCGCAGTATGGCTACACCTTC

clone size: -
D gene: TRBD1
J gene: TRBJ2-4
V gene: TRBV15
CDR3 length: 14
CDR3 protein: CATSRDTGGNIQYF
CDR3 DNA: TGTGCCACCAGCAGAGATACAGGGGGAAACATTCAGTACTTC

clone size: -
D gene: -
J gene: TRBJ2-7
V gene: TRBV7-6
CDR3 length: 13
CDR3 protein: CASSLSLDDEQYF
CDR3 DNA: TGTGCCAGCAGCTTAAGTTTGGACGACGAGCAGTACTTC

clone size: -
D gene: -
J gene: TRBJ2-1
V gene: TRBV7-8
CDR3 length: 14
CDR3 protein: CASSPDSTYNEQFF
CDR3 DNA: TGTGCCAGCAGCCCGGACAGTACCTACAATGAGCAGTTCTTC

clone size: many
D gene: -
J gene: TRBJ2-3
V gene: TRBV6-5
CDR3 length: 16
CDR3 protein: CASSPDTGSITDTQYF
CDR3 DNA: TGTGCCAGCAGTCCCGATACCGGTTCGATCACAGATACGCAGTATTTT

clone size: many
D gene: -
J gene: TRBJ2-1
V gene: TRBV12-3/TRBV12-4
CDR3 length: 15
CDR3 protein: CASTIDLQGRNEQFF
CDR3 DNA: TGTGCCAGCACCATCGACCTACAGGGTCGCAATGAGCAGTTCTTC

clone size: -
D gene: -
J gene: TRBJ2-5
V gene: TRBV4-2
CDR3 length: 16
CDR3 protein: CASSQDLSDLPETQYF
CDR3 DNA: TGTGCCAGCAGCCAGGACCTTTCCGACCTTCCCGAGACCCAGTACTTC

clone size: few
D gene: -
J gene: TRBJ2-1
V gene: TRBV12-3/TRBV12-4
CDR3 length: 18
CDR3 protein: CASSLRASPSGYYNEQFF
CDR3 DNA: TGTGCCAGCAGTTTACGGGCCAGTCCGAGTGGATACTACAATGAGCAGTTCTTC

clone size: -
D gene: -
J gene: TRBJ2-3
V gene: TRBV7-9
CDR3 length: 16
CDR3 protein: CASSRAVVGGADTQYF
CDR3 DNA: TGTGCCAGCAGCCGAGCCGTGGTGGGAGGCGCAGATACGCAGTATTTT

clone size: few
D gene: TRBD2
J gene: TRBJ2-5
V gene: TRBV7-9
CDR3 length: 15
CDR3 protein: CASDPGGLDQETQYF
CDR3 DNA: TGTGCCAGCGACCCGGGGGGACTAGATCAAGAGACCCAGTACTTC

clone size: few
D gene: TRBD1
J gene: TRBJ1-5
V gene: TRBV6-2/TRBV6-3
CDR3 length: 16
CDR3 protein: CASRNDRGRAGQPQHF
CDR3 DNA: TGTGCCAGCAGGAATGACAGGGGGCGCGCCGGTCAGCCCCAGCATTTT

clone size: many
D gene: -
J gene: TRBJ2-3
V gene: TRBV6-6
CDR3 length: 16
CDR3 protein: CASSYNIGTPTDTQYF
CDR3 DNA: TGTGCCAGCAGTTATAACATCGGGACCCCCACAGATACGCAGTATTTT

clone size: -
D gene: -
J gene: TRBJ1-2
V gene: TRBV20-1
CDR3 length: 13
CDR3 protein: CSARVDSTYGYTF
CDR3 DNA: TGCAGTGCTAGGGTCGACAGTACCTATGGCTACACCTTC

clone size: few
D gene: -
J gene: TRBJ2-1
V gene: TRBV7-6
CDR3 length: 11
CDR3 protein: CASSTGFEQFF
CDR3 DNA: TGTGCCAGCAGCACGGGTTTTGAGCAGTTCTTC

clone size: -
D gene: TRBD2
J gene: TRBJ2-5
V gene: TRBV29-1
CDR3 length: 15
CDR3 protein: CSAESGTRYQETQYF
CDR3 DNA: TGCAGCGCAGAATCCGGGACTAGGTACCAAGAGACCCAGTACTTC

clone size: -
D gene: TRBD1
J gene: TRBJ2-1
V gene: TRBV5-1
CDR3 length: 15
CDR3 protein: CASSFGTGAYNEQFF
CDR3 DNA: TGCGCCAGCAGCTTTGGGACAGGGGCCTACAATGAGCAGTTCTTC

clone size: many
D gene: TRBD1
J gene: TRBJ2-1
V gene: TRBV29-1
CDR3 length: 14
CDR3 protein: CSVEGTGSYNEQFF
CDR3 DNA: TGCAGCGTTGAAGGGACAGGGAGTTACAATGAGCAGTTCTTC

clone size: -
D gene: TRBD1
J gene: TRBJ1-1
V gene: TRBV4-2
CDR3 length: 17
CDR3 protein: CASSQATGAGSYTEAFF
CDR3 DNA: TGTGCCAGCAGCCAGGCCACAGGGGCCGGATCGTACACTGAAGCTTTCTTT

clone size: -
D gene: -
J gene: TRBJ1-1
V gene: TRBV5-5
CDR3 length: 12
CDR3 protein: CASSLPDIEAFF
CDR3 DNA: TGTGCCAGCAGCTTGCCAGATATTGAAGCTTTCTTT

clone size: few
D gene: -
J gene: TRBJ1-2
V gene: TRBV27
CDR3 length: 17
CDR3 protein: CASSLSGLGPPADGYTF
CDR3 DNA: TGTGCCAGCAGTTTATCGGGGCTGGGGCCACCAGCGGATGGCTACACCTTC

clone size: -
D gene: -
J gene: TRBJ2-7
V gene: TRBV29-1
CDR3 length: 13
CDR3 protein: CSVKEESSYEQYF
CDR3 DNA: TGCAGCGTTAAGGAGGAGAGCTCCTACGAGCAGTACTTC

clone size: -
D gene: -
J gene: TRBJ2-7
V gene: TRBV21-1
CDR3 length: 14
CDR3 protein: CASSHDRVSYEQYF
CDR3 DNA: TGTGCCAGCAGCCACGACAGAGTCTCCTACGAGCAGTACTTC

clone size: many
D gene: TRBD2
J gene: TRBJ2-3
V gene: TRBV7-6
CDR3 length: 16
CDR3 protein: CASSPKHRGGPHTQYF
CDR3 DNA: TGTGCCAGCAGCCCCAAGCATCGCGGGGGGCCCCATACGCAGTATTTT

clone size: many
D gene: TRBD1
J gene: TRBJ2-5
V gene: TRBV15
CDR3 length: 15
CDR3 protein: CATSRVQGARETQYF
CDR3 DNA: TGTGCCACCAGCAGAGTACAGGGGGCACGGGAGACCCAGTACTTC

clone size: many
D gene: -
J gene: TRBJ2-5
V gene: TRBV4-2
CDR3 length: 16
CDR3 protein: CASSPSELASPVTQYF
CDR3 DNA: TGTGCCAGCAGCCCCTCCGAACTAGCAAGTCCGGTGACCCAGTACTTC

clone size: -
D gene: -
J gene: TRBJ2-5
V gene: TRBV24-1
CDR3 length: 13
CDR3 protein: CATSAGTKETQYF
CDR3 DNA: TGTGCCACCAGTGCCGGGACAAAAGAGACCCAGTACTTC

clone size: -
D gene: -
J gene: TRBJ1-3
V gene: TRBV4-2
CDR3 length: 15
CDR3 protein: CASSQEEGSGNTIYF
CDR3 DNA: TGTGCCAGCAGCCAAGAAGAGGGCTCTGGAAACACCATATATTTT

clone size: -
D gene: -
J gene: TRBJ2-1
V gene: TRBV20-1
CDR3 length: 13
CDR3 protein: CSARDGTYNEQFF
CDR3 DNA: TGCAGTGCTAGGGACGGTACTTACAATGAGCAGTTCTTC

clone size: -
D gene: -
J gene: TRBJ2-2
V gene: TRBV20-1
CDR3 length: 17
CDR3 protein: CSARDFRGQLDTGELFF
CDR3 DNA: TGCAGTGCTAGAGATTTCCGGGGGCAGTTGGACACCGGGGAGCTGTTTTTT

clone size: few
D gene: -
J gene: TRBJ1-1
V gene: TRBV6-6
CDR3 length: 11
CDR3 protein: CASRWNTEAFF
CDR3 DNA: TGTGCCAGCAGGTGGAACACTGAAGCTTTCTTT

clone size: few
D gene: -
J gene: TRBJ2-7
V gene: TRBV24-1
CDR3 length: 13
CDR3 protein: CATSDRTSYEQYF
CDR3 DNA: TGTGCCACCAGTGATCGGACTTCCTACGAGCAGTACTTC

clone size: few
D gene: -
J gene: TRBJ1-2
V gene: TRBV7-9
CDR3 length: 14
CDR3 protein: CASSLVNPGVGYTF
CDR3 DNA: TGTGCCAGCAGCTTAGTTAACCCAGGGGTCGGCTACACCTTC

clone size: few
D gene: -
J gene: TRBJ2-2
V gene: TRBV10-2
CDR3 length: 13
CDR3 protein: CASSESPVGELFF
CDR3 DNA: TGCGCCAGCAGTGAGTCACCTGTCGGGGAGCTGTTTTTT

clone size: -
D gene: -
J gene: TRBJ2-6
V gene: TRBV14
CDR3 length: 17
CDR3 protein: CASSQHRTLSGANVLTF
CDR3 DNA: TGTGCCAGCAGCCAACACAGGACCCTCTCTGGGGCCAACGTCCTGACTTTC

clone size: few
D gene: -
J gene: TRBJ2-5
V gene: TRBV20-1
CDR3 length: 13
CDR3 protein: CSASFRGRETQYF
CDR3 DNA: TGCAGTGCTAGTTTCCGGGGGCGAGAGACCCAGTACTTC

clone size: many
D gene: -
J gene: TRBJ2-2
V gene: TRBV7-9
CDR3 length: 12
CDR3 protein: CASSSPTGELFF
CDR3 DNA: TGTGCCAGCAGCTCTCCTACCGGGGAGCTGTTTTTT